The 30 T cell receptor beta chains below were found in one sample sequenced in a study of Ad26.COV2.S vaccination and SARS-CoV-2 variants. Treatment meaning: about 20 received Ad26.COV2.S at low or high dose, single or two shots; 5 received placebo; per-sample allocation not given. Sampling was done on day 63 after the first vaccine or placebo injection. Repertoires were generated with immunoSEQ multiplex PCR, while TCRdb's copy carries only in-frame clones and drops some. Seen here are roughly 380,000 clones, approximately 88% observed once, and the top ten hold around 3.6%. The input for sequencing was peripheral blood, taken in a trial of Ad26.COV2.S vaccine versus placebo. The receptors here all came from a person aged 18 to 65 who received the Ad26.COV2.S COVID-19 vaccine or a placebo.

J is TRBJ1-2 and V is TRBV28; 8 nucleotides align to TRBD1. This CDR3 comprises 17 residues. Germline CDR1 MDHEN, CDR2 SYDVKM. V lost 6 bases, J lost 4 bases, and 16 bases stayed unmatched. CDR3 amino acids: CASRPLQGQGKPYGYTF. CDR3 nucleotides: TGTGCCAGCAGGCCTCTCCAAGGACAGGGCAAGCCCTATGGCTACACCTTC.

J is TRBJ2-2 and V is TRBV9, with D perhaps matching TRBD2 (6 bases). V lost 5 bases and J lost 4, with 15 bases in between. Germline V gives CDR1 SGDLS, CDR2 YYNGEE. The CDR3 is made up of 15 amino acids. The CDR3 sequence is CASRKGRDLTGELFF. The CDR3 region has the DNA TGTGCCAGCAGGAAAGGGCGGGACCTCACCGGGGAGCTGTTTTTT.

The V and J genes are TRBV7-3 and TRBJ1-2; D gene ambiguous. Trimming removed 2 bases at V and 5 bases at J, with 15 bases between. From germline, CDR1 is SGHTA and CDR2 FQGTGA. The CDR3 runs 15 residues. CDR3: CASSLWGAAGYGYTF. In DNA, the CDR3 is TGTGCCAGCAGCTTATGGGGAGCCGCGGGGTATGGCTACACCTTC.

This clone was recorded once. The V gene is TRBV3-1 (or the pseudogene TRBV3-2), the J gene TRBJ1-6, with TRBD1 matching 7 bases. V lost 6 bases, J lost 11 bases, and 7 bases stayed unmatched. Germline V CDR1 and CDR2: LGHDT, YNNKEL (reference sequence). The CDR3 loop spans 13 amino acids. The CDR3: CASRYTGVPPLHF. CDR3 nucleotides: TGTGCCAGCAGGTACACAGGGGTACCACCCCTCCACTTT.

V gene TRBV7-2 combines with J gene TRBJ2-2; D not resolved. The V gene lost 4 bases and the J gene lost 0 bases, with 12 bases spanning the gap. Germline V CDR1 and CDR2: SGHTA, FQGNSA. The CDR3 sequence is 16 residues long. The CDR3 DNA is TGTGCCAGCAGCTGGTCCACACGGGCGAACACCGGGGAGCTGTTTTTT. Protein: CASSWSTRANTGELFF. Full variable domain (remainder filled in from reference TRBV7-2 and TRBJ2-2): GAGVSQSPSNKVTEKGKDVELRCDPISGHTALYWYRQSLGQGLEFLIYFQGNSAPDKSGLPSDRFSAERTGGSVSTLTIQRTQQEDSAVYLCASSWSTRANTGELFFGEGSRLTVL.

CDR3 sequence reads: CASSGWDGFSYEQYF. The CDR3 nucleotides read TGTGCCAGCAGCGGATGGGACGGATTCTCCTACGAGCAGTACTTC. This rearrangement joins TRBV7-2 to TRBJ2-7, with D possibly called TRBD1 or TRBD2 (5 bases each). V lost 5 bases to trimming and J lost 0 bases, with 14 bases between them. CDR1 and CDR2 from the germline V gene are SGHTA and FQGNSA. The CDR3 totals 15 residues.

The chain carries TRBV10-1 and TRBJ2-3; D is perhaps TRBD2 (7 bases). CDR3 length: 15 amino acids. The V end lost 4 bases, the J end lost 2 bases, and 13 bases lay between the germline ends. Germline V gives CDR1 WNHNN, CDR2 SYGVQD (reference sequence). The CDR3 DNA is TGCGCCAGCAGTGCTGGGGGGGGCTACACAGATACGCAGTATTTT. This gives the protein CASSAGGGYTDTQYF.

The V call is TRBV30, the J call TRBJ1-5, with 8 bases that match TRBD1. The CDR3 spans 16 residues. The germline gives CDR1 GTSNPN, CDR2 SVGIG (reference sequence). V lost 1 base, J lost 5 bases, and 10 bases stayed unmatched. The CDR3 region is CAWSAGITGGYQPQHF. The CDR3 nucleotides read TGTGCCTGGAGTGCCGGCATAACAGGGGGGTATCAGCCCCAGCATTTT.

The chain is built from TRBV29-1 and TRBJ2-7; either TRBD1 or TRBD2 may fit D (5 bases each). The V end lost 4 bases, the J end lost 5 bases, and 21 bases lay between the germline ends. CDR3 length: 15 residues. Germline V gene sequence: CDR1 SQVTM, CDR2 ANQGSEA. CDR3 sequence (DNA): TGCAGCGTTGGGACAATTTCGGCGGCGGGCAACGAGCAGTACTTC. This translates into CSVGTISAAGNEQYF.

This clone appeared once. The V gene is TRBV6-5, the J gene TRBJ1-3, with 8 positions matching TRBD1. There are 15 residues in the CDR3. Germline V lookup: CDR1 MNHEY, CDR2 SVGAGI. V was pared by 4 bases and J by 0 bases, with 2 bases of the junction left unmatched. CDR3 coding DNA: TGTGCCAGCAGTTGGGACAGGAGCTCTGGAAACACCATATATTTT. This codes for CASSWDRSSGNTIYF.

This rearrangement joins TRBV28 to TRBJ2-5, with D perhaps matching TRBD1 (5 bases). The V end lost 5 bases, the J end lost 4 bases, and 20 bases lay between the germline ends. The CDR3 runs 16 residues. Germline CDR1 MDHEN, CDR2 SYDVKM. The CDR3 protein is CASSLTEIPQGETQYF. As DNA, the CDR3 is TGTGCCAGCAGTCTAACGGAAATCCCTCAGGGAGAGACCCAGTACTTC.

The DNA of the CDR3 is TGTGCCAGCAGTTCGCGAGAAGGGACTAGTTCAGGGGGCACAGATACGCAGTATTTT. Its translation: CASSSREGTSSGGTDTQYF. The chain carries TRBV6-2 or TRBV6-3 and TRBJ2-3, with TRBD2 identical over 8 bases. With 4 bases clipped from V and 1 base from J, the junction kept 16 bases outside the gene matches. This CDR3 has 19 residues. The germline gives CDR1 MNHEY, CDR2 SVGEGT.

The chain has TRBV5-1 and TRBJ2-7, with D perhaps TRBD1 (6 bases). This CDR3 has 13 residues. Trimming took 4 bases from V and 6 from J, leaving 14 bases between them. CDR1 is SGHRS, CDR2 YFSETQ, per germline. This CDR3 reads CASSVDRPSEQYF. CDR3 DNA sequence: TGCGCCAGCAGCGTCGACAGGCCGAGCGAGCAGTACTTC.

The V call is TRBV19, the J call TRBJ2-5, with 7 bases that match TRBD1. The germline V gene encodes CDR1 LNHDA and CDR2 SQIVND (reference sequence). This CDR3 contains 13 residues. V shed 6 bases, J shed 2 bases, and the junction held 3 bases outside the gene matches. DNA for the CDR3: TGTGCCAGTAGGACGACAGGGCAAGAGACCCAGTACTTC. Translated, it gives CASRTTGQETQYF.

This clone was observed once. V and J are TRBV7-2 and TRBJ1-2; possible D gene TRBD1, 6 bases. The CDR3 is 17 amino acids. Germline CDR1 and CDR2: SGHTA and FQGNSA. V dropped 4 bases and J dropped 7 bases, with 25 bases sitting between them. The CDR3 DNA reads TGTGCCAGCAGCTCCCCAGTCGCTCGGGCGGGGGCTGGTGGCTACACCTTC. As protein: CASSSPVARAGAGGYTF.

This chain connects TRBV29-1 to TRBJ2-3; D may be TRBD1 (5 bases). This CDR3 has 13 amino acids. Trimming removed 6 bases from V and 2 bases from J, with 12 bases in between. Germline assignment: CDR1 SQVTM and CDR2 ANQGSEA. CDR3 sequence: CSVHDRNTDTQYF. Here the CDR3 DNA reads TGCAGCGTCCACGACAGAAACACAGATACGCAGTATTTT.

The chain is built from TRBV14 and TRBJ1-6, with a tentative D call TRBD1 (5 bases). This CDR3 has 17 residues. Germline lookup yields CDR1 SGHDN and CDR2 FVKESK. The V end lost 0 bases, the J end lost 8 bases, and 17 bases lay between the germline ends. The CDR3 sequence is CASSQDYGTFGDSPLHF. The CDR3 DNA reads as TGTGCCAGCAGCCAAGATTACGGGACCTTTGGGGATTCACCCCTCCACTTT.

The gene calls are TRBV4-2 and TRBJ1-6; D not certain. Germline V CDR1 and CDR2: LGHNA, YNFKEQ. The length of the CDR3 is 14 residues. V was cut by 4 bases and J by 14 bases, with 18 bases left in between. CDR3: CASSPGRSGRSLHF. DNA of the CDR3: TGTGCCAGCAGCCCTGGACGGTCCGGGAGGTCCCTCCACTTT.

CDR3 nucleotide sequence: TGTGCCAGCAGCTCCGCACCGGGAGAGGGGTCCGCTGAAGCTTTCTTT. Residues: CASSSAPGEGSAEAFF. This chain joins TRBV5-4 and TRBJ1-1, with D maybe TRBD1 (5 bases). The CDR3 is 16 residues long. Trimming stripped 3 bases from V and 6 bases from J, with 21 bases between. Germline assignment: CDR1 SGHNT and CDR2 YYREEE (reference sequence).

J is TRBJ2-7 and V is TRBV5-4, with 8 positions matching TRBD1. The germline gives CDR1 SGHNT, CDR2 YYREEE (reference sequence). V gave up 3 bases and J gave up 4 bases; unmatched junction bases: 3. The CDR3 extends over 13 amino acids. The DNA of the CDR3 is TGTGCCAGCAGCTCGCAGGGGGCATACGAGCAGTACTTC. It translates to CASSSQGAYEQYF. The whole variable domain, remainder taken from reference TRBV5-4 and TRBJ2-7, is ETGVTQSPTHLIKTRGQQVTLRCSSQSGHNTVSWYQQALGQGPQFIFQYYREEENGRGNFPPRFSGLQFPNYSSELNVNALELDDSALYLCASSSQGAYEQYFGPGTRLTVT.

The chain couples TRBV5-6 to TRBJ2-1; 7 bases are a match to TRBD2. CDR1 SGHDT and CDR2 YYEEEE come from the germline V gene. J gave up 2 bases and V 2 bases, and 1 base lay outside the gene matches. The CDR3 is made up of 14 amino acids. CDR3 nucleotide sequence: TGTGCCAGCAGCTTAGCGGGAACCTACAATGAGCAGTTCTTC. It translates to CASSLAGTYNEQFF.

This clone was observed once. The V call is TRBV5-1, the J call TRBJ2-7, with D hard to call. CDR3 length equals 14 residues. The germline CDR1 and CDR2 sequences are SGHRS and YFSETQ. The ends were cut back, 0 bases at V and 2 bases at J, with 9 bases in the middle. CDR3 region: CASSLAGLAYEQYF. DNA of the CDR3: TGCGCCAGCAGCTTGGCCGGTTTGGCCTACGAGCAGTACTTC.

J is TRBJ2-3 and V is TRBV19; TRBD1 agrees at 9 bases. Looked up from germline, CDR1 is LNHDA and CDR2 is SQIVND (reference sequence). The CDR3 is made up of 15 amino acids. Germline trimming cut 0 bases from V and 7 bases from J; bases unmatched to any gene: 5. CDR3 protein: CASSIEGQGGHTQYF. DNA for the CDR3: TGTGCCAGTAGTATAGAGGGACAGGGAGGACATACGCAGTATTTT.

This chain uses TRBV7-2 with TRBJ1-5; D remains ambiguous. Germline CDR1 is SGHTA and CDR2 is FQGNSA. The V end was cut by 1 base, the J end by 5 bases, with 12 bases between. The CDR3 is 15 residues long. For the CDR3, the DNA is TGTGCCAGCAGCTTAGAGCCCGGGAATGATCAGCCCCAGCATTTT. Encoded protein: CASSLEPGNDQPQHF. The variable domain in full, with the rest retrieved from reference TRBV7-2 and TRBJ1-5, is GAGVSQSPSNKVTEKGKDVELRCDPISGHTALYWYRQSLGQGLEFLIYFQGNSAPDKSGLPSDRFSAERTGGSVSTLTIQRTQQEDSAVYLCASSLEPGNDQPQHFGDGTRLSIL.

The V gene is TRBV19, the J gene TRBJ1-2; TRBD1 aligns across 7 bases. Germline V gene sequence: CDR1 LNHDA, CDR2 SQIVND (reference sequence). The CDR3 length is 16 residues. J gave up 2 bases and V 6 bases, and 12 bases lay outside the gene matches. The CDR3 here is CASRRNPGQKNYGYTF. CDR3 coding DNA: TGTGCCAGTAGGCGTAATCCGGGACAGAAAAACTATGGCTACACCTTC.

The V gene is TRBV6-5, the J gene TRBJ2-5; 10 bases match TRBD2. This CDR3 comprises 15 residues. In germline, CDR1 is MNHEY, CDR2 SVGAGI. J lost 0 bases, V lost 5 bases, and 3 bases had no gene match. The CDR3 loop reads CASSSGGAYQETQYF. The DNA for the CDR3 is TGTGCCAGCAGTAGCGGGGGGGCCTACCAAGAGACCCAGTACTTC.

V and J are TRBV19 and TRBJ2-7, with 10 bases lining up with TRBD1. The junction had 5 bases not matched to a gene; V was cut back by 0 bases and J by 3 bases. CDR3 length equals 16 residues. From germline, CDR1 is LNHDA and CDR2 SQIVND (reference sequence). DNA of the CDR3: TGTGCCAGTAGTATAGATACCGGGACAGGGGTCTACGAGCAGTACTTC. As protein: CASSIDTGTGVYEQYF.

The rearrangement joins TRBV4-3 to TRBJ2-1, with 12 bases identical to TRBD2. The CDR3 contains 18 residues. In germline, CDR1 is LGHNA, CDR2 YSLEER. J gave up 8 bases and V 0 bases, and 11 bases lay outside the gene matches. As DNA, the CDR3 is TGCGCCAGCAGCCAAGATCCCCGGGCTAGCGGGGGGGCGTATGAGCAGTTCTTC. It codes for CASSQDPRASGGAYEQFF.

The chain uses TRBV9 and TRBJ2-6; a possible D gene is TRBD1 (6 bases). CDR3 length: 15 amino acids. Germline CDR1 reads SGDLS; CDR2 reads YYNGEE. Trimming removed 8 bases from V and 0 bases from J, with 12 bases in between. CDR3 bases: TGTGCCAGTGGGGGCTACAGCTCTGGGGCCAACGTCCTGACTTTC. Amino acids: CASGGYSSGANVLTF.

There are a few counts of this clone. The genes are TRBV27 and TRBJ1-1, with 7 bases that match TRBD1. CDR3 length: 14 amino acids. Trimming at V came to 6 bases and at J to 3 bases, leaving 7 bases not matched to a gene. Germline V lookup: CDR1 MNHEY, CDR2 SMNVEV (reference sequence). DNA for the CDR3: TGTGCCAGCAGCCCAGGGGGAGGGGACACTGAAGCTTTCTTT. Protein: CASSPGGGDTEAFF.